This note documents a single T cell receptor beta chain sequence. While infection was still active, Seattle patients were enrolled and then followed longitudinally. The V gene's germline CDR1 is SGHKS and CDR2 YYEKEE (reference sequence). The CDR3 is 16 amino acids. The V and J ends lost 0 bases and 9 bases, in that order; junction bases with no gene match: 8. These data originate in a study of blood T cell repertoires in COVID-19. Study-wide context: Both acute and convalescent COVID-19 samples were obtained from the United States, Italy and Spain.

Per the authors' pipeline: Estimation of nucleated cell counts relied on the amplification of reference gene primers. Only in-frame clones appear in the TCRdb table, and some are missing; sequencing was by immunoSEQ multiplex PCR. V and J calls and clone size are those listed in that table; D and trimming were worked out from the DNA. The sample lists about 370,000 clones, around 90% occurring once. The sample consisted of peripheral blood. The rearrangement uses TRBV5-5 and TRBJ2-4; TRBD2 matches at 11 bases. This sequence was found in a woman aged 30 to 39 with COVID-19, enrolled during active disease. CDR3 nucleotides: TGTGCCAGCAGCTTGGCTAGCGGGGGGTCTAGGAGCATTCAGTACTTC. Translating it yields CASSLASGGSRSIQYF.